Only a few counts were recorded for the clone carrying this T cell receptor beta chain. Its antigen is unidentified. Template switching with 5'RACE generated the TCR cDNA and added a universal primer site and UMIs. MiXCR was run by TCRdb on the 5' RACE reads, yielding one entry per CDR3 protein. The sample contains 450,000 to 600,000 distinct CDR3 sequences, about 15% of which appear only once. The sample belongs to a study of T cells after yellow fever vaccination. Study-wide results and limits: There was a possibility that FACS-sorted repertoires contained abundant clonotypes contaminating from the bulk population.

Per the germline V gene, CDR1 is KGHSH and CDR2 is LQKENI. The length of the CDR3 is 15 residues. V was pared by 2 bases and J by 4 bases, with 13 bases between. The sequence derives from a man in his late teens or twenties who received the YFV17D yellow fever vaccine. The genes are TRBV18 and TRBJ2-3; TRBD1 might be the D (6 bases). The source material was PBMCs, sampled 5 to 6 days after the first yellow fever vaccination. The CDR3 spells CASSPRPGVADTQYF. The CDR3 coding sequence is TGTGCCAGCTCACCAAGGCCAGGGGTTGCAGATACGCAGTATTTT.